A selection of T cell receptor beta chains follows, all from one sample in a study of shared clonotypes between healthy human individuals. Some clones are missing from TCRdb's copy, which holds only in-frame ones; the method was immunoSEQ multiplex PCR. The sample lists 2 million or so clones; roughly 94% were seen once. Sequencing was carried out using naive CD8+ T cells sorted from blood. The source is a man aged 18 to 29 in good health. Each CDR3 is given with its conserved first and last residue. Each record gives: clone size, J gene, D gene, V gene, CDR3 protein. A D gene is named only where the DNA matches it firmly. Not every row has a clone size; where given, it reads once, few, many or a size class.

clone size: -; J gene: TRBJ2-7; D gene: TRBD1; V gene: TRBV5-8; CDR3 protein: CASSFGQGNEQYF
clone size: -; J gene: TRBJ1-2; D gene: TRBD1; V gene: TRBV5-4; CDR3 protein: CASSSRGTGYGYTF
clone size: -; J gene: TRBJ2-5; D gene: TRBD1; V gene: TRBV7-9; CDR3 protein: CASSPGQDQETQYF
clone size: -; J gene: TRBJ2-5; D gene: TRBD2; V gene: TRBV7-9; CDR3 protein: CASSLVAGGETQYF
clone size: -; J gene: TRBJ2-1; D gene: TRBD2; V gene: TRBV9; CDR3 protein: CASSTPSGVSNEQFF
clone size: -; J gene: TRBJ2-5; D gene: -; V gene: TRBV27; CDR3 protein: CASLPEGGLQETQYF
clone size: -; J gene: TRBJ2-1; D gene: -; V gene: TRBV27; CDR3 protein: CASSLRGNEQFF
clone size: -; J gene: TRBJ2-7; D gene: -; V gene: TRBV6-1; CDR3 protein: CASSEGGTNYEQYF
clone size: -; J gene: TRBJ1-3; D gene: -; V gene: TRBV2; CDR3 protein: CASTTSQETRSTIYF
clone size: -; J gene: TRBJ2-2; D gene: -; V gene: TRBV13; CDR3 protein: CASRRKDTNTGELFF
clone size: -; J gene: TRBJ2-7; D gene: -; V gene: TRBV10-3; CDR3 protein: CAISAGYEQYF
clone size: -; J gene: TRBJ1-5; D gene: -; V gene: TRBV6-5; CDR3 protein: CASSYENGQPQHF
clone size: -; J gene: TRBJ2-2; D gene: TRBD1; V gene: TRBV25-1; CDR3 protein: CASSEWMGQGNTGELFF
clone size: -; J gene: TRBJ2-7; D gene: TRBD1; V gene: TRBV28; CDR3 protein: CASSFKGAYYGQYF
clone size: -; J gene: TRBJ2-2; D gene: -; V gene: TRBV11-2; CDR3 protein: CASSLGDPLTGELFF
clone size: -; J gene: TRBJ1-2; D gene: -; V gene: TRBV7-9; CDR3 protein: CASSPLIEGGYTF
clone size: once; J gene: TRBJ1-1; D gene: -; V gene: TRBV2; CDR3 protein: CASSLNPLWAEAFF
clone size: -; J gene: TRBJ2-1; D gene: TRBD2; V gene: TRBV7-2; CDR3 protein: CASSLVERGPYNEQFF
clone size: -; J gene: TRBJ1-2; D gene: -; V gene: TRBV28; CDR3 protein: CASSTTAEASGGEGYTF
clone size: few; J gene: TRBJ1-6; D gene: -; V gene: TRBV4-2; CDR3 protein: CASSQDPRAERHF
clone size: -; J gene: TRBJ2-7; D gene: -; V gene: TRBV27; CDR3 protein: CASGRRDGLGEQYF
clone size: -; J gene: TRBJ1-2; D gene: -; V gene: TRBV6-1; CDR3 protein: CASGANYGYTF
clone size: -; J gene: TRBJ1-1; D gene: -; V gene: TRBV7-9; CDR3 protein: CASSFLFLNTEAFF
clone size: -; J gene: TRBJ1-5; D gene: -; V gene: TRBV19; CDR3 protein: CASNLWMGNQPQHF
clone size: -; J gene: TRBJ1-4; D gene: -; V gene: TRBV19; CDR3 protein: CASSISVATNEKLFF
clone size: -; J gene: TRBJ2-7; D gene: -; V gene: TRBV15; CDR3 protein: CATSRGTETYEQYF
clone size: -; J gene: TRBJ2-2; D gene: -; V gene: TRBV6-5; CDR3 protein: CASSYVEAGELFF
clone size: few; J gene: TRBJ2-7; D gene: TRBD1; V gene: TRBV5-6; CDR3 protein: CASTWGQTEFEQYF
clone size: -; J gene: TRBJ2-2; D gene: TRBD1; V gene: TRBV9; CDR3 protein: CASSVGRGRATGELFF
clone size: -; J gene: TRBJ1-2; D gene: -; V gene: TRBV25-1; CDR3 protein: CASSELGIAYGYTF
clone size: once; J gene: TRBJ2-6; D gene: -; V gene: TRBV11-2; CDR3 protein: CASSFGRDSGANVLTF
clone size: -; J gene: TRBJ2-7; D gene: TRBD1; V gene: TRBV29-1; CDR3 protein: CSAGTGVGYEQYF
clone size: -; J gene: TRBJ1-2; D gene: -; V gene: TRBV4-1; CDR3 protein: CASSLRQPANYGYTF
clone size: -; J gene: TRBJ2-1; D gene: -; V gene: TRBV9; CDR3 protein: CASSVGSVNYNEQFF
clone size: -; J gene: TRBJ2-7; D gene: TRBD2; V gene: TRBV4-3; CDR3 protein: CASSQDTWTSGGREQYF
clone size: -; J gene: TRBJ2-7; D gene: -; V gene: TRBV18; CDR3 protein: CASSPGTGSFYEQYF